This T cell receptor (beta chain) comes out of a study of CD8 T cells in ankylosing spondylitis. Germline CDR1 reads LNHNV; CDR2 reads YYDKDF (reference sequence). Trimming took 1 base from V and 2 from J, leaving 5 bases between them. The CDR3 sequence is 13 residues long. The table lists this clonotype with a few counts. No antigen is known for it. Study conclusions and caveats: The study identified a TCR beta motif of under 10 highly homologous variants that appeared characteristic of ankylosing spondylitis blood. A subset of motif variants has previously been described in the synovial fluid and blood of reactive arthritis. Disease-linked clones were reportedly significantly enriched in matched ankylosing spondylitis synovial fluid.

The TCR beta libraries were generated through quantitative 5'-RACE incorporating molecular barcodes. Each CDR3 protein is one row after TCRdb ran MiXCR on the 5' RACE reads. The sample has around 320,000 distinct CDR3 sequences; about 20% are singletons. This clonotype was sampled from a female donor with ankylosing spondylitis or in good health (not recorded which). The J gene is TRBJ2-5, the V gene TRBV15; D uncertain. What was sequenced was blood, either unsorted or a sorted T cell fraction (not recorded which). The CDR3 reads CATSRGVQETQYF. The CDR3 DNA sequence: TGTGCCACCAGCAGAGGAGTGCAAGAGACCCAGTACTTC.